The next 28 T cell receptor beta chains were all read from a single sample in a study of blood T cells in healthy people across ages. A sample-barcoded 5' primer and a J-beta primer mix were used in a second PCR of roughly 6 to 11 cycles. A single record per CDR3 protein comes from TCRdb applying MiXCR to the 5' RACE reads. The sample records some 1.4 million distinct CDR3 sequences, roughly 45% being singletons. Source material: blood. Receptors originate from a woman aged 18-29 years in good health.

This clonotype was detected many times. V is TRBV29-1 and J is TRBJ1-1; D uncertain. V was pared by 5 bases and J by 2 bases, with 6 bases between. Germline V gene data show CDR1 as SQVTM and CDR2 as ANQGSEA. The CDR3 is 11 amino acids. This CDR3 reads CSVRKNTEAFF. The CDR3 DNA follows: TGCAGCGTTCGGAAAAACACTGAAGCTTTCTTT.

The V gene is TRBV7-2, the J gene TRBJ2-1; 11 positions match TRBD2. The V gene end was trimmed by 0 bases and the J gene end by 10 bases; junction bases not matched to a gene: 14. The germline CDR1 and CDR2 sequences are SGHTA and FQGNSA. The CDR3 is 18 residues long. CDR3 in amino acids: CASSLALLINSGRVEQFF. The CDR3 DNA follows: TGTGCCAGCAGCTTAGCGCTCCTTATTAATAGCGGGAGGGTCGAGCAGTTCTTC.

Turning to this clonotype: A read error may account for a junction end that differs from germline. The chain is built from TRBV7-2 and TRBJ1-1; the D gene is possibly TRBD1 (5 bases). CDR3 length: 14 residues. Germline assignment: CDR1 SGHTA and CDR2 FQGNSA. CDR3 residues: CVSSPGLMDTEAFF. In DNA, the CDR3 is TGTGTCAGCAGCCCAGGGTTAATGGACACTGAAGCTTTCTTT.

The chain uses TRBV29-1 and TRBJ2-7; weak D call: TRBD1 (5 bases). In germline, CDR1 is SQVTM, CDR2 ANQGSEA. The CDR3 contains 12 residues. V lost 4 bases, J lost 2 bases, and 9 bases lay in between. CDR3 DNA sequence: TGCAGCGTTGGACAGCCTGCCTACGAGCAGTACTTC. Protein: CSVGQPAYEQYF.

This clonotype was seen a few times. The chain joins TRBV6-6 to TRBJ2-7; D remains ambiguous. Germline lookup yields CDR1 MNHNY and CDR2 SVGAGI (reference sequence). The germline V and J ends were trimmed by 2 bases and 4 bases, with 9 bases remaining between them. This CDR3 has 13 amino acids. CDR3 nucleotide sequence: TGTGCCAGCAGTTACGGGGTCGAATACGAGCAGTACTTC. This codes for CASSYGVEYEQYF.

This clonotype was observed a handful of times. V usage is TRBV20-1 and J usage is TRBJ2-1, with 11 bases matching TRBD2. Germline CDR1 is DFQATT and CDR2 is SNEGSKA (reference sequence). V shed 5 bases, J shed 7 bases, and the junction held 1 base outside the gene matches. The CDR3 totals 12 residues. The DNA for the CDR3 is TGCAGTGCTGGGACTAGCGGTAATGAGCAGTTCTTC. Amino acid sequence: CSAGTSGNEQFF.

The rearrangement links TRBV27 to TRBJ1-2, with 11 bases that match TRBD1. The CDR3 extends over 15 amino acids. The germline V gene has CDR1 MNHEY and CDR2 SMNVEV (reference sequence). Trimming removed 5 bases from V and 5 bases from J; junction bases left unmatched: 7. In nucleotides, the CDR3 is TGTGCCAGCAGTCAACTGGACAGGGGGCTTTATGGCTACACCTTC. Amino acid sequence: CASSQLDRGLYGYTF.

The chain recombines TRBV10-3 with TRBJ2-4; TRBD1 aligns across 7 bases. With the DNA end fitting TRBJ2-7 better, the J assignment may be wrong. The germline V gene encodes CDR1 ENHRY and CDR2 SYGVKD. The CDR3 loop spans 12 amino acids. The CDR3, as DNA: TGTGCCATCAGTCAACAGGGGAACGAGCAGTACTTC. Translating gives CAISQQGNEQYF.

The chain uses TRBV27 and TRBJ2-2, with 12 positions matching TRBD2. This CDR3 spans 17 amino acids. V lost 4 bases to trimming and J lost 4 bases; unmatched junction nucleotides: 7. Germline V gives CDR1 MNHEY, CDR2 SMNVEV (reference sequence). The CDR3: CASSSRLAGVVTGELFF. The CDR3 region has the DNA TGTGCCAGCAGTTCAAGACTAGCGGGAGTGGTCACCGGGGAGCTGTTTTTT.

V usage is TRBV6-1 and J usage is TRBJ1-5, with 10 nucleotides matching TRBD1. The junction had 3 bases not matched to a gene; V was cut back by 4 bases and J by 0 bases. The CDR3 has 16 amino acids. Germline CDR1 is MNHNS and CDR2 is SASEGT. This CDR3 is CASSGQGALSNQPQHF. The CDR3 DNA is TGTGCCAGCAGTGGACAGGGGGCACTTAGCAATCAGCCCCAGCATTTT.

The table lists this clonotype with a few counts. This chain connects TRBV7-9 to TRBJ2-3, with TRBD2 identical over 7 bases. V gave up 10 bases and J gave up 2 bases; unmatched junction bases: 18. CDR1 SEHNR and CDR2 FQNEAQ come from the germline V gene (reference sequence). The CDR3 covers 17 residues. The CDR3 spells CATQVGRTGTTTDTQYF. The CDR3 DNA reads TGTGCCACGCAGGTGGGGCGCACCGGGACTACCACAGATACGCAGTATTTT. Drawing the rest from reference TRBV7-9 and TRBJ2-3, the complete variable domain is DTGVSQNPRHKITKRGQNVTFRCDPISEHNRLYWYRQTLGQGPEFLTYFQNEAQLEKSRLLSDRFSAERPKGSFSTLEIQRTEQGDSAMYLCATQVGRTGTTTDTQYFGPGTRLTVL.

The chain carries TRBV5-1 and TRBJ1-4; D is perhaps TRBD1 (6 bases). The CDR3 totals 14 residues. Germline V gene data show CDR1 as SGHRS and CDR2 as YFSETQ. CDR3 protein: CAPTAGDPNEKLFF. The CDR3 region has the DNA TGCGCTCCAACGGCAGGGGATCCTAATGAAAAACTGTTTTTT. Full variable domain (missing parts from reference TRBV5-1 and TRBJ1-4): KAGVTQTPRYLIKTRGQQVTLSCSPISGHRSVSWYQQTPGQGLQFLFEYFSETQRNKGNFPGRFSGRQFSNSRSEMNVSTLELGDSALYLCAPTAGDPNEKLFFGSGTQLSVL.

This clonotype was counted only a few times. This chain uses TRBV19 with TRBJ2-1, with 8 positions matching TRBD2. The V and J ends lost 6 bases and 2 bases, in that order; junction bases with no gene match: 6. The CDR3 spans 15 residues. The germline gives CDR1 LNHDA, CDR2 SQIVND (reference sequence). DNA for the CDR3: TGTGCCAGTAGCCTTAGCGGGACCGCCTACAATGAGCAGTTCTTC. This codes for CASSLSGTAYNEQFF.

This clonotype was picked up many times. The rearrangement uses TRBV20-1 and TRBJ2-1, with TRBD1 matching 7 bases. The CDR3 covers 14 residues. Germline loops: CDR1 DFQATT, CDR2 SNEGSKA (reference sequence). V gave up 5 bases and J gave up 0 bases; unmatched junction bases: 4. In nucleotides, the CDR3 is TGCAGTGCTGGACAGGCCAGCTCCTACAATGAGCAGTTCTTC. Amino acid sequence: CSAGQASSYNEQFF.

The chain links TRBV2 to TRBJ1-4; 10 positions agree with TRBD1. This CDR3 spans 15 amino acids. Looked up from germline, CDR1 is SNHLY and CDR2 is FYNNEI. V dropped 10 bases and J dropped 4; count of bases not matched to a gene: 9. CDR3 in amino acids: CAITGTGARNEKLFF. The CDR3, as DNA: TGTGCCATAACCGGGACAGGGGCTCGTAATGAAAAACTGTTTTTT.

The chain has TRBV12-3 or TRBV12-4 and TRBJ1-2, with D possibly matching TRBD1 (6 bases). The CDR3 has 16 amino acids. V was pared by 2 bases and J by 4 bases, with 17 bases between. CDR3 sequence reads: CASSLNLWVRGYGYTF. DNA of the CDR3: TGTGCCAGCAGTTTAAATCTCTGGGTCAGGGGCTATGGCTACACCTTC.

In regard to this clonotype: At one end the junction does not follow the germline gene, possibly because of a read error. CDR3 loop: CPSSQDDTGGSDNEQFF. For the CDR3, the DNA is TGCCCCAGCAGCCAAGATGACACAGGGGGTTCCGACAATGAGCAGTTCTTC. The rearrangement uses TRBV4-1 and TRBJ2-1, with 8 positions matching TRBD1. The germline CDR1 and CDR2 sequences are MGHRA and YSYEKL. This CDR3 has 17 residues.

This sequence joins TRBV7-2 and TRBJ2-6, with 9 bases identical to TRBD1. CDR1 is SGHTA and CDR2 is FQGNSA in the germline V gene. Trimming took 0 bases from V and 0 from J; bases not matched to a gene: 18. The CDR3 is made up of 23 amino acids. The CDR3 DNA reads TGTGCCAGCAGCTTAGCGGAAGTTGGGACAGGGAACGTAAAGAGCTCTGGGGCCAACGTCCTGACTTTC. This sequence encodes CASSLAEVGTGNVKSSGANVLTF.

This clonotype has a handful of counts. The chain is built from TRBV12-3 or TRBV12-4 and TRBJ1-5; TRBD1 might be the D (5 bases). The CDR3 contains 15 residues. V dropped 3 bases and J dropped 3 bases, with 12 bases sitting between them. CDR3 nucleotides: TGTGCCAGCAGTTTCTCCAGGGTGGCCAATCAGCCCCAGCATTTT. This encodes CASSFSRVANQPQHF.

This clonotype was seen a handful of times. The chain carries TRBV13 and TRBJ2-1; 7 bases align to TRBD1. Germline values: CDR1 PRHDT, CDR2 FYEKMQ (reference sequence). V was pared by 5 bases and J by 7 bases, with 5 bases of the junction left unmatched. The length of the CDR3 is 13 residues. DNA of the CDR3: TGTGCCAGCAGCGCGTACAGGGGAAATGAGCAGTTCTTC. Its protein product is CASSAYRGNEQFF.

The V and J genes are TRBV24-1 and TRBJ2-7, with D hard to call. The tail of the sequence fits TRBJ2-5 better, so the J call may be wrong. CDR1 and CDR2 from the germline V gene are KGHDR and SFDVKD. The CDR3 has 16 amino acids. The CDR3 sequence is CATSDLGGEASETQYF. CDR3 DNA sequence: TGTGCCACCAGTGACCTGGGTGGCGAGGCTTCGGAGACCCAGTACTTC.

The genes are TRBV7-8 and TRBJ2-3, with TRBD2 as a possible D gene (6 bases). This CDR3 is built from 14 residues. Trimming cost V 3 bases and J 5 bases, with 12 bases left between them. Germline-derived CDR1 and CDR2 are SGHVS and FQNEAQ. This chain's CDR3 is CASSLEGVGDTQYF. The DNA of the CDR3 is TGTGCCAGCAGCTTGGAGGGAGTGGGAGATACGCAGTATTTT.

The CDR3 is CASSSSPGTAGGYTF. CDR3 in DNA: TGTGCCAGCAGTTCAAGTCCGGGGACAGCAGGTGGCTACACCTTC. The chain uses TRBV6-5 and TRBJ1-2; TRBD1 agrees at 7 bases. This CDR3 region has 15 residues. Trimming at V came to 4 bases and at J to 7 bases, leaving 12 bases not matched to a gene. CDR1 MNHEY and CDR2 SVGAGI come from the germline V gene.

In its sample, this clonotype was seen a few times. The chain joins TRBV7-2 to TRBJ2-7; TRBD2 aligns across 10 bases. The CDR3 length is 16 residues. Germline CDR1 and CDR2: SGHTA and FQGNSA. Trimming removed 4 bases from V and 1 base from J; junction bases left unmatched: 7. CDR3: CASSSPGTSASYEQYF. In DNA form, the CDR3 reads TGTGCCAGCAGCTCCCCCGGGACTAGCGCTTCCTACGAGCAGTACTTC.

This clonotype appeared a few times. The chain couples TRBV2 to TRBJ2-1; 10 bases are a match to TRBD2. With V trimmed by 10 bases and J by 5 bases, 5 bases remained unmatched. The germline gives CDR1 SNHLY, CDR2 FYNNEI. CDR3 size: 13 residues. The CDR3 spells CAISGGPNNEQFF. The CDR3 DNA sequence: TGTGCCATTAGCGGGGGGCCGAACAATGAGCAGTTCTTC.

CDR3 amino acids: CASSEGGNAKETQYF. The CDR3 coding sequence is TGTGCCAGCAGTGAAGGGGGAAATGCCAAAGAGACCCAGTACTTC. This chain links TRBV2 with TRBJ2-5, with D uncertain. The V end was cut by 1 base, the J end by 3 bases, with 12 bases between. CDR1 SNHLY and CDR2 FYNNEI come from the germline V gene. CDR3 length equals 15 residues.

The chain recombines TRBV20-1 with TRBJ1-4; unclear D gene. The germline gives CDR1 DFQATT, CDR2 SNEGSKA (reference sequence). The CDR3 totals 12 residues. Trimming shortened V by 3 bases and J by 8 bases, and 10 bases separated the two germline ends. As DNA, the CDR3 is TGCAGTGCTAGGGGAACGGGGGAAAAACTGTTTTTT. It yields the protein CSARGTGEKLFF.

The CDR3 coding sequence is TGCAGCGTTGAAATGGAGACCCCCGGCTATGGCTACACCTTC. Amino acid sequence: CSVEMETPGYGYTF. The chain has TRBV29-1 and TRBJ1-2, with D hard to call. CDR3 size: 14 residues. Trimming removed 2 bases at V and 4 bases at J, with 14 bases between. CDR1 is SQVTM and CDR2 is ANQGSEA in the germline V gene.